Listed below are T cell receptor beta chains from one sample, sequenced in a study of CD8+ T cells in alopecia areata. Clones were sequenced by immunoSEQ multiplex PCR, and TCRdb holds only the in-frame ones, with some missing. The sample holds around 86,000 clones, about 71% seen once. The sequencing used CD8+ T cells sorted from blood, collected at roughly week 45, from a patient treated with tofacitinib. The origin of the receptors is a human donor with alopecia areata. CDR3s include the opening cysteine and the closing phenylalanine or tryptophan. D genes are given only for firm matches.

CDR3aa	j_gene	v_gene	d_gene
CASSVSGGNTEAFF	TRBJ1-1	TRBV27	.
CASSAYSAGELFF	TRBJ2-2	TRBV9	.
CARGTSEEGDTQYF	TRBJ2-3	TRBV6-4	TRBD2
CASSLGLTGDEQYF	TRBJ2-7	TRBV7-2	.
CASRPQGTYEQYF	TRBJ2-7	TRBV9	.
CSVEAAGQQETQYF	TRBJ2-5	TRBV29-1	.
CASSPSDSLEAFF	TRBJ1-1	TRBV4-3	.
CASSEGQGAEKLFF	TRBJ1-4	TRBV6-1	TRBD1
CSVQFTEDRDFGYTF	TRBJ1-2	TRBV29-1	TRBD1
CASSPGTTSYEQYF	TRBJ2-7	TRBV6-5	.
CASSVGQGSTEAFF	TRBJ1-1	TRBV5-5	TRBD1
CASSRGVQGYTF	TRBJ1-2	TRBV7-2	.
CSVEGETSGGANEQFF	TRBJ2-1	TRBV29-1	TRBD2
CASSLDRGQETQYF	TRBJ2-5	TRBV6-6	TRBD1
CASSIRDRGSYEQYF	TRBJ2-7	TRBV7-9	TRBD1
CSVVDKIEGSGANVLTF	TRBJ2-6	TRBV29-1	.
CASSRILSTAGTDTQYF	TRBJ2-3	TRBV7-7	.
CASSPTGASYEQYF	TRBJ2-7	TRBV9	TRBD1
CASSVGQGVYEQYF	TRBJ2-7	TRBV9	TRBD1
CATSRDRRNTEAFF	TRBJ1-1	TRBV15	.
CASSEKGALSGDTQYF	TRBJ2-3	TRBV2	TRBD1
CAILQGSGGELFF	TRBJ2-2	TRBV2	TRBD1
CASSLRRGSRNEQFF	TRBJ2-1	TRBV7-2	.
CASSPRAETQYF	TRBJ2-5	TRBV7-8	.
CASSQSIRDSTYEQYF	TRBJ2-7	TRBV23-1	TRBD1
CASSPHSGNNEQFF	TRBJ2-1	TRBV7-9	.
CASSWASGDDGEQFF	TRBJ2-1	TRBV6-1	TRBD2
CASSSDRGNEQFF	TRBJ2-1	TRBV5-1	TRBD1
CAWSVNARNEQFF	TRBJ2-1	TRBV30	.
CASSDFQTGAYGYTF	TRBJ1-2	TRBV6-1	TRBD1
CASSSNRDRSTDTQYF	TRBJ2-3	TRBV5-1	TRBD1
CSGTTGVYTGELFF	TRBJ2-2	TRBV29-1	TRBD1
CASSPSAGNEQFF	TRBJ2-1	TRBV14	.
CAISVAGHRSSMSDEQYF	TRBJ2-7	TRBV10-3	.
CASSQGEETYEQYF	TRBJ2-7	TRBV4-1	.
CASSPQGSYEQYF	TRBJ2-7	TRBV18	.
CASSSQGANTGELFF	TRBJ2-2	TRBV9	TRBD1
CASSIGGVNTGELFF	TRBJ2-2	TRBV19	.
CASGMEETGVNYGYTF	TRBJ1-2	TRBV12-5	TRBD1
CASSWGEGTHARHYGYTF	TRBJ1-2	TRBV11-2	.
CSVLLDSPNYGYTF	TRBJ1-2	TRBV29-1	.
CASRRTGDTEAFF	TRBJ1-1	TRBV5-1	TRBD1
CASSQTSGLRPDTQYF	TRBJ2-3	TRBV4-1	TRBD2
CASSAGYTEAFF	TRBJ1-1	TRBV5-1	.
CASSDPQTRTSYEQYF	TRBJ2-7	TRBV10-2	.
CASSGPTEYSYNEQFF	TRBJ2-1	TRBV25-1	.
CASSPGQGSGANVLTF	TRBJ2-6	TRBV7-9	TRBD1
CSVEDFTGTYNEQFF	TRBJ2-1	TRBV29-1	.
CASSGSYEQYF	TRBJ2-7	TRBV2	.
CASSSTGASNQPQHF	TRBJ1-5	TRBV7-9	TRBD1
CASSLEWLASGGGADTQYF	TRBJ2-3	TRBV7-8	TRBD2
CASSLSMARGNGYTF	TRBJ1-2	TRBV13	.
CSVDQGLGINGYTF	TRBJ1-2	TRBV29-1	.
CASSLTSGGTDTQYF	TRBJ2-3	TRBV7-6	TRBD2
CASGSPLSGETQYF	TRBJ2-5	TRBV12-5	.
CASSFFTGGHTGELFF	TRBJ2-2	TRBV13	.
CASSQDGEEAFF	TRBJ1-1	TRBV4-3	.
CASSRGGPGTEAFF	TRBJ1-1	TRBV5-6	TRBD1
CASRPGLAGPLWEQYF	TRBJ2-7	TRBV25-1	TRBD2